This is a list of T cell receptor beta chains from one sample in a study of blood T cell repertoires in COVID-19. Sequenced by immunoSEQ multiplex PCR; TCRdb stores in-frame clones only, minus some. The table lists around 140,000 clones, more than 75% of them singletons, with around 5.5% in the top ten. The sequencing sample was made of PBMCs or T cells enriched from blood (not recorded which). The receptors were gathered from a woman aged 45-65 years who had recovered from COVID-19. The CDR3 runs from the conserved cysteine through the conserved F or W. The order of the fields is V gene, clone size, J gene, D gene, CDR3 length, CDR3 DNA, CDR3 protein. D genes are given only for firm matches. The listing skips clone size in some rows; elsewhere it reads once, few, many or a size class.

TRBV27	NA	TRBJ2-2	NA	14	TGTGCCAGCAGCCTCTCGGTAAACACCGGGGAGCTGTTTTTT	CASSLSVNTGELFF
TRBV6-5	NA	TRBJ1-4	NA	14	TGTGCCAGCAGGAGCGATGCAACTAATGAAAAACTGTTTTTT	CASRSDATNEKLFF
TRBV18	NA	TRBJ2-2	NA	15	TGTGCCAGCTCACCACGGAGACTGGAGTCCGGGGAGCTGTTTTTT	CASSPRRLESGELFF
TRBV19	NA	TRBJ1-5	TRBD1	14	TGTGCCAGTAGTGCCGACAGGGCCGGTCAGCCCCAGCATTTT	CASSADRAGQPQHF
TRBV12-3/TRBV12-4	NA	TRBJ2-1	NA	13	TGTGCCAGCAGTTTAATTCTCTACAATGAGCAGTTCTTC	CASSLILYNEQFF
TRBV19	NA	TRBJ1-2	NA	14	TGTGCCAGTAGTGGGGCACAGGATCCCTATGGCTACACCTTC	CASSGAQDPYGYTF
TRBV5-1	NA	TRBJ2-2	TRBD2	15	TGCGCCAGCAGCTCGACTAGCGCCTTCACCGGGGAGCTGTTTTTT	CASSSTSAFTGELFF
TRBV9	NA	TRBJ1-2	NA	14	TGTGCCAGCAGCGTAGGGGCGTTGAGGGATGGCTACACCTTC	CASSVGALRDGYTF
TRBV4-1	NA	TRBJ2-3	NA	16	TGCGCCAGCAGCCAATCAGGACAGAGCCGCACAGATACGCAGTATTTT	CASSQSGQSRTDTQYF
TRBV6-5	once	TRBJ2-5	NA	14	TGTGCCAGCAGCGGGACTGAACTACAAGAGACCCAGTACTTC	CASSGTELQETQYF
TRBV28	NA	TRBJ1-5	NA	17	TGTGCCAGCAGTTTGGGCAGGGAATTAAGGAGCAATCAGCCCCAGCATTTT	CASSLGRELRSNQPQHF
TRBV6-5	NA	TRBJ1-1	NA	12	TGTGCCAGCAGGGCCCGGAACACTGAAGCTTTCTTT	CASRARNTEAFF
TRBV2	NA	TRBJ1-4	TRBD1	13	TGTGCCAGCAGCCGGACAGGAAATGAAAAACTGTTTTTT	CASSRTGNEKLFF
TRBV20-1	NA	TRBJ1-2	NA	10	TGCAGTGCCGACATGTATGGCTACACCTTC	CSADMYGYTF
TRBV2	once	TRBJ1-2	NA	12	TGTGCCAGCAGTGAAACGGGGGAAGGCTACACCTTC	CASSETGEGYTF
TRBV2	NA	TRBJ2-7	NA	14	TGTGCCAGCAGTTCCTCGAGAGGGGGAAACGAGCAGTACTTC	CASSSSRGGNEQYF
TRBV23-1	NA	TRBJ1-4	TRBD1	15	TGCGCCAGCAGTCAGAGACAGGGGGTGTGGGAAAAACTGTTTTTT	CASSQRQGVWEKLFF
TRBV11-1	NA	TRBJ2-3	NA	13	TGTGCCAGCAGCTTAGCGGTCAGAGATACGCAGTATTTT	CASSLAVRDTQYF
TRBV24-1	NA	TRBJ2-3	NA	15	TGTGCCACCAGCACGACTCCGGGGGGCCCAGATACGCAGTATTTT	CATSTTPGGPDTQYF
TRBV7-8	NA	TRBJ1-2	TRBD1	16	TGTGCCAGCAGCTCAGACCCGGGACAGTTAAACTATGGCTACACCTTC	CASSSDPGQLNYGYTF
TRBV19	NA	TRBJ1-2	NA	14	TGTGCCACACTAACCCCCCAGGGATTCTATGGCTACACCTTC	CATLTPQGFYGYTF
TRBV29-1	NA	TRBJ2-3	TRBD2	17	TGCAGCGTTATAGGGACTAGCGGGGGGGTGAGCACAGATACGCAGTATTTT	CSVIGTSGGVSTDTQYF
TRBV25-1	few	TRBJ1-3	NA	15	TGTGCCAGCAGTCTTTCTGGGGGGGGAGGAAACACCATATATTTT	CASSLSGGGGNTIYF
TRBV6-5	NA	TRBJ2-2	NA	11	TGTGCCAGCAGACTGATCGGGGAGCTGTTTTTT	CASRLIGELFF
TRBV10-3	NA	TRBJ2-7	NA	14	TGTGCCATCAGCCCCCGCCCGGGGTCCTACGAGCAGTACTTC	CAISPRPGSYEQYF
TRBV28	NA	TRBJ1-5	NA	14	TGTGCCAGCAGTTTATTAGGAGGGAATCAGCCCCAGCATTTT	CASSLLGGNQPQHF
TRBV11-3	NA	TRBJ2-1	NA	15	TGTGCCAGCAGCTTACAGGGTGCGACCTACAATGAGCAGTTCTTC	CASSLQGATYNEQFF
TRBV14	NA	TRBJ2-1	NA	14	TGTGCCAGCAGCCAAGATGTTCTATTGAATGAGCAGTTCTTC	CASSQDVLLNEQFF
TRBV10-1	NA	TRBJ2-6	NA	15	TGCGCCAGCAGTGAGGGGGGCCCTGGGGCCAACGTCCTGACTTTC	CASSEGGPGANVLTF
TRBV7-9	NA	TRBJ1-5	TRBD1	16	TGTGCCAGCAGCTTCTCGACAGGGATTAGCAATCAGCCCCAGCATTTT	CASSFSTGISNQPQHF
TRBV3-1/TRBV3-2	NA	TRBJ1-6	NA	12	TGTGCCAGCAGCCAAGATATACAGCCCCTCCATTTT	CASSQDIQPLHF
TRBV11-1	NA	TRBJ1-6	TRBD1	16	TGTGCCAGCAGCACCCGGACAGGGACGGAGAATTCACCCCTCCACTTT	CASSTRTGTENSPLHF
TRBV5-1	NA	TRBJ1-6	NA	12	TGCGCCAGCAGCTTGCTCAATTCACCCCTCCACTTT	CASSLLNSPLHF
TRBV2	NA	TRBJ1-2	TRBD1	13	TGTGCCAGCAGGTTTGGACAGGATACCGGCTACACCTTC	CASRFGQDTGYTF
TRBV4-1	few	TRBJ1-3	NA	17	TGCGCCAGCAGCCCTAGGACAGTGTTGAGCTCTGGAAACACCATATATTTT	CASSPRTVLSSGNTIYF
TRBV24-1	few	TRBJ2-1	TRBD1	16	TGTGCCACCAGTGACCCCGGACAGGGTCAGGCGAGTGAGCAGTTCTTC	CATSDPGQGQASEQFF
TRBV27	NA	TRBJ1-6	NA	18	TGTGCCAGCAGTTTTTCACGGGGGGCCAGCTCCTATAATTCACCCCTCCACTTT	CASSFSRGASSYNSPLHF
TRBV5-1	NA	TRBJ1-6	TRBD1	15	TGCGCCAGCAGCGGTGGGACAGGGAGTAATTCACCCCTCCACTTT	CASSGGTGSNSPLHF
TRBV27	NA	TRBJ2-2	NA	14	TGTGCCAGCAGACCACAGGGGAACACCGGGGAGCTGTTTTTT	CASRPQGNTGELFF
TRBV27	NA	TRBJ2-2	TRBD1	16	TGTGCCAGCAGTCCCGGGACAGGGGTCTTTGCCGGGGAGCTGTTTTTT	CASSPGTGVFAGELFF
TRBV6-5	NA	TRBJ1-5	NA	13	TGTGCCAGCACTCACAGGGAGGGCCAGCCCCAGCATTTT	CASTHREGQPQHF
TRBV5-1	NA	TRBJ1-1	NA	14	TGCGCCAGCAGCAAGACAGAAATGAACACTGAAGCTTTCTTT	CASSKTEMNTEAFF
TRBV4-1	NA	TRBJ1-6	NA	15	TGCGCCAGCAGCCAAGGGGGCAGGGATAATTCACCCCTCCACTTT	CASSQGGRDNSPLHF